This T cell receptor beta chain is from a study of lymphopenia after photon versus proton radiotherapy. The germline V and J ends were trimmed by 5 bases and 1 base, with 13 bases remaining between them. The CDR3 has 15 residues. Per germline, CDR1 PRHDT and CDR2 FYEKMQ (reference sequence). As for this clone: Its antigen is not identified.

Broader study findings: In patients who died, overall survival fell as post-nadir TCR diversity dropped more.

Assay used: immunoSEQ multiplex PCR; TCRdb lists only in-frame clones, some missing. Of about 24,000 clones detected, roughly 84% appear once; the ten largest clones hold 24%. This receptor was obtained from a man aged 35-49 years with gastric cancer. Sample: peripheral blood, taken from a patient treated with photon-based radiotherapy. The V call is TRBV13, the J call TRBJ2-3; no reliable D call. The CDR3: CASSRASTGTDTQYF. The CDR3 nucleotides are TGTGCCAGCAGCCGGGCCTCGACGGGCACAGATACGCAGTATTTT.